The rows below give T cell receptor beta chains drawn from one sample of a study of blood T cell repertoires in COVID-19. Assay: immunoSEQ multiplex PCR; the TCRdb copy retains only in-frame clones and omits some. The data hold tens of thousands of clones, with approximately 83% observed a single time. Material: peripheral blood. These receptors came from an elderly man with acute or convalescent COVID-19. Both conserved end residues are part of each CDR3.

v_gene	j_gene	CDR3aa
TRBV11-3	TRBJ2-7	CASEAGTTYEQYF
TRBV6-5	TRBJ1-1	CASRVRQGTDTEAFF
TRBV25-1	TRBJ2-5	CASSNRGRRDGTQYF
TRBV28	TRBJ2-4	CATMGPGTARDIQYF
TRBV6-5	TRBJ1-5	CASSYAGDGNQPQHF
TRBV2	TRBJ1-6	CAVGLQPNSPLHF
TRBV2	TRBJ1-1	CASSETEGRNTEAFF
TRBV5-5	TRBJ2-2	CASSLRLAARTGELFF
TRBV19	TRBJ2-7	CASSIGGSLGQYF
TRBV19	TRBJ1-2	CASSMRVGREYGYTF
TRBV6-2/TRBV6-3	TRBJ1-5	CASSYFLRQPQHF